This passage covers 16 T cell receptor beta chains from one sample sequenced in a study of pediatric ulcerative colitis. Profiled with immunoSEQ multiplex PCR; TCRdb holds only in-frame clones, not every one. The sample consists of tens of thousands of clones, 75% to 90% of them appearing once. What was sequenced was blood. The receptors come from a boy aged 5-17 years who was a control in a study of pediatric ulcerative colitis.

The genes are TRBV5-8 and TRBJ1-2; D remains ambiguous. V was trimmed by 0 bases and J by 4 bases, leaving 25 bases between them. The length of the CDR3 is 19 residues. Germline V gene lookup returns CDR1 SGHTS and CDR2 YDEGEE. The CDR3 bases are TGTGCCAGCAGCTTGGCCGGGGTGGACTACATCGGTTTTGGCTATGGCTACACCTTC. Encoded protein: CASSLAGVDYIGFGYGYTF.

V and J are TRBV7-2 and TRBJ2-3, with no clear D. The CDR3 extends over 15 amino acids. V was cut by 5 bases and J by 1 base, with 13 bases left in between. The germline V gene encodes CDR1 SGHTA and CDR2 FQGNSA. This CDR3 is CASSLSQPGTDTQYF. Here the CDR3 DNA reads TGTGCCAGCAGCCTTAGTCAGCCAGGCACAGATACGCAGTATTTT. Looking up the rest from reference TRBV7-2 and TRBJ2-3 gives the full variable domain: GAGVSQSPSNKVTEKGKDVELRCDPISGHTALYWYRQSLGQGLEFLIYFQGNSAPDKSGLPSDRFSAERTGGSVSTLTIQRTQQEDSAVYLCASSLSQPGTDTQYFGPGTRLTVL.

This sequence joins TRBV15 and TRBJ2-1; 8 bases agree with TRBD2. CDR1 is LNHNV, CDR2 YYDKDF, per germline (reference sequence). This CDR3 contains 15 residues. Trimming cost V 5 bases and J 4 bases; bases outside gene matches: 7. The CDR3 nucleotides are TGTGCCACCAGCGATCGACTAGCGTCTTACAATGAGCAGTTCTTC. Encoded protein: CATSDRLASYNEQFF.

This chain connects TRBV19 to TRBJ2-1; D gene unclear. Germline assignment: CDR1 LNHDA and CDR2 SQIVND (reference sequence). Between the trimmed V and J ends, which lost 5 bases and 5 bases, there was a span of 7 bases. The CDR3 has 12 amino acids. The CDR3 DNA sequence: TGTGCCAGTAGTCCCGTTGACAATGAGCAGTTCTTC. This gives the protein CASSPVDNEQFF. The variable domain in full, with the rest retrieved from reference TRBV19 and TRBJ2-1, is DGGITQSPKYLFRKEGQNVTLSCEQNLNHDAMYWYRQDPGQGLRLIYYSQIVNDFQKGDIAEGYSVSREKKESFPLTVTSAQKNPTAFYLCASSPVDNEQFFGPGTRLTVL.

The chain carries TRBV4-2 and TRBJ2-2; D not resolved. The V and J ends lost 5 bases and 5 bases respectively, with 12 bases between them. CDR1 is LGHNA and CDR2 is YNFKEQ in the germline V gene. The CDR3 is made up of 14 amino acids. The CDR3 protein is CASSFIGKTGELFF. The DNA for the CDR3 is TGTGCCAGCAGCTTTATTGGGAAAACCGGGGAGCTGTTTTTT.

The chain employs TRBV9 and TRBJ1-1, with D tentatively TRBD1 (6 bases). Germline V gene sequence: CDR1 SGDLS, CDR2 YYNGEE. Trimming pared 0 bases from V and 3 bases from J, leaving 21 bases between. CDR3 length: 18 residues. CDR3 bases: TGTGCCAGCAGCGTAGGAGTAGGAGGGGGGATTTTGGACACTGAAGCTTTCTTT. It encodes CASSVGVGGGILDTEAFF.

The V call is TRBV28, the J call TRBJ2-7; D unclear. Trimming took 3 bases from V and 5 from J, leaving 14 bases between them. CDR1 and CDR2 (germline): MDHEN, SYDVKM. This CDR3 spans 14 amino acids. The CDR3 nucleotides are TGTGCCAGCAGTTTGCAGGAAACCCCCCACGAGCAGTACTTC. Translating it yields CASSLQETPHEQYF.

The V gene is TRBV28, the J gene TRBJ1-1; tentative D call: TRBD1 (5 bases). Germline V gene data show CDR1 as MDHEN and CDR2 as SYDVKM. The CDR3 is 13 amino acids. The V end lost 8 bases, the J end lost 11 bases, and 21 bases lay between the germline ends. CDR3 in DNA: TGTGCCAGCGACCCCCGGGACGAAGAGAATGCTTTCTTT. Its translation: CASDPRDEENAFF.

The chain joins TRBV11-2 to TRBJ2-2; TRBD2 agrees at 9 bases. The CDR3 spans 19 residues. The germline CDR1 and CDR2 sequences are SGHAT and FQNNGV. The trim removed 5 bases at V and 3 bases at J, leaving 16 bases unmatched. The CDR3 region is CASSPLVSRGGLYTGELFF. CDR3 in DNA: TGTGCCAGCAGCCCCCTAGTTTCGCGGGGGGGCCTTTACACCGGGGAGCTGTTTTTT.

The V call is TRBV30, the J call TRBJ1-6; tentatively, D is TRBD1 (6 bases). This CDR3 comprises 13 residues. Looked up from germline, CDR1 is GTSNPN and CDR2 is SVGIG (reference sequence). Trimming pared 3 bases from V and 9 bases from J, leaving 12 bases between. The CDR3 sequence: CAWRQGLSSPLHF. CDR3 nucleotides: TGTGCCTGGAGACAGGGTCTAAGTTCACCCCTCCACTTT. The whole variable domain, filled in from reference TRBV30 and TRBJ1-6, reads SQTIHQWPATLVQPVGSPLSLECTVEGTSNPNLYWYRQAAGRGLQLLFYSVGIGQISSEVPQNLSASRPQDRQFILSSKKLLLSDSGFYLCAWRQGLSSPLHFGNGTRLTVT.

This CDR3 is CASSPRLAGSHEQFF. The CDR3 DNA sequence: TGTGCCAGCAGCCCCCGACTAGCGGGATCCCATGAGCAGTTCTTC. V usage is TRBV7-9 and J usage is TRBJ2-1, with 11 positions matching TRBD2. CDR1 is SEHNR and CDR2 is FQNEAQ in the germline V gene (reference sequence). Trimming took 5 bases from V and 8 from J; bases not matched to a gene: 8. The CDR3 spans 15 residues.

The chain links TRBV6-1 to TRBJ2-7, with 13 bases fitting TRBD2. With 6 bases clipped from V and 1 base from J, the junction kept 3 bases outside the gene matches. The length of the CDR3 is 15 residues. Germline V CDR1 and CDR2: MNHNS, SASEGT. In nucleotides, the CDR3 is TGTGCCAGCAGGCGACTAGCGGGGGGATCCTACGAGCAGTACTTC. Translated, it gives CASRRLAGGSYEQYF.

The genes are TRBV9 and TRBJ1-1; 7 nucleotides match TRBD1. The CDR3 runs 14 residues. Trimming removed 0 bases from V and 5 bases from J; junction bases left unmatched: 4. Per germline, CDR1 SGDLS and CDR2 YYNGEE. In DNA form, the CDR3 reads TGTGCCAGCAGCGTAGAGGGGGCGGAAACTGAAGCTTTCTTT. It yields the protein CASSVEGAETEAFF.

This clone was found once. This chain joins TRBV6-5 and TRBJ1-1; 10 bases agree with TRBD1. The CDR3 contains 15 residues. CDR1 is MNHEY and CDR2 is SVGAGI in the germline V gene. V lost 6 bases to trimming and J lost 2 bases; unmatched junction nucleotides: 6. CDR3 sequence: CASRGQGLRNTEAFF. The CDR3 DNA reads TGTGCCAGCAGGGGACAGGGGCTGAGAAACACTGAAGCTTTCTTT.

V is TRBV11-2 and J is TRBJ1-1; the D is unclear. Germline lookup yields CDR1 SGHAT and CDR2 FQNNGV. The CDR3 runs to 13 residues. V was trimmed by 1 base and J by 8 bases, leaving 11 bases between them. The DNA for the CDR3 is TGTGCCAGCAGCTTAGTTCTCCGGCCCGAAGCTTTCTTT. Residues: CASSLVLRPEAFF.

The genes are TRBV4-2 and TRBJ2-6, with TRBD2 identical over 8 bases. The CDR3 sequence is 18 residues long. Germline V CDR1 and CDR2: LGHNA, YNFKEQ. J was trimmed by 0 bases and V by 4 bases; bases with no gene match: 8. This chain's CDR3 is CASSPASGGASGANVLTF. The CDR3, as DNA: TGTGCCAGCAGCCCTGCATCGGGAGGGGCCTCTGGGGCCAACGTCCTGACTTTC.